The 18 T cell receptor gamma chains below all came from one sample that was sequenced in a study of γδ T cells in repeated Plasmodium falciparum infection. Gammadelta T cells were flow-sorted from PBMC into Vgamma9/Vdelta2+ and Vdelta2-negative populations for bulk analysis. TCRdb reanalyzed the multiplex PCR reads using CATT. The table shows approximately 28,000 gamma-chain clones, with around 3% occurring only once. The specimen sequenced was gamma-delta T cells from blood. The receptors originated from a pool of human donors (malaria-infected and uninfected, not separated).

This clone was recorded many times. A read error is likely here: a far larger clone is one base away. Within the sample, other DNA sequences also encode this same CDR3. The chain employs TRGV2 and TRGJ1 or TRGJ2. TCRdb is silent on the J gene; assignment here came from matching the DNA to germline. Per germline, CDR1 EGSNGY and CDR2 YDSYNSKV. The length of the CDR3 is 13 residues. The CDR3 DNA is TGTGCCACCTGGGACGGCAAAGATTACAAGAAACTCTTT. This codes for CATWDGKDYKKLF.

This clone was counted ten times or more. CDR3 protein: CATWDRCKKLF. The CDR3 DNA follows: TGTGCCACCTGGGACAGGTGTAAGAAACTCTTT. The rearrangement uses TRGV3 and TRGJ1 or TRGJ2. Trimming at V came to 0 bases and at J to 9 bases, leaving 2 bases not matched to a gene. The CDR3 loop spans 11 amino acids. CDR1 VTNTFY and CDR2 YDVSTARD come from the germline V gene (reference sequence).

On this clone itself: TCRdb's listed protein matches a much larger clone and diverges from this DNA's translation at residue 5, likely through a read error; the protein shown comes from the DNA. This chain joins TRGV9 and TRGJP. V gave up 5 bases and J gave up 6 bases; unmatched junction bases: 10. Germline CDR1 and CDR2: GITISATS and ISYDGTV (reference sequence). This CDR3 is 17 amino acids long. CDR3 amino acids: CALWGGPRELGKKIKVF. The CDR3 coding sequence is TGTGCCTTGTGGGGGGGCCCCCGAGAGTTGGGCAAAAAAATCAAGGTATTT.

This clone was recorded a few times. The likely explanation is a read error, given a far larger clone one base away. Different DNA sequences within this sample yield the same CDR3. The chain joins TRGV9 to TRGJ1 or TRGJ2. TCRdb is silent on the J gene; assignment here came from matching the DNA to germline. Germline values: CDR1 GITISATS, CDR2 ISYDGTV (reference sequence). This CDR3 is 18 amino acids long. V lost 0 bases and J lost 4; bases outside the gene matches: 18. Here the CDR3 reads CALWEVRRTPTTYYKKLF. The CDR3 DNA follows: TGTGCCTTGTGGGAGGTGAGGAGAACTCCGACGACCTATTATAAGAAACTCTTT.

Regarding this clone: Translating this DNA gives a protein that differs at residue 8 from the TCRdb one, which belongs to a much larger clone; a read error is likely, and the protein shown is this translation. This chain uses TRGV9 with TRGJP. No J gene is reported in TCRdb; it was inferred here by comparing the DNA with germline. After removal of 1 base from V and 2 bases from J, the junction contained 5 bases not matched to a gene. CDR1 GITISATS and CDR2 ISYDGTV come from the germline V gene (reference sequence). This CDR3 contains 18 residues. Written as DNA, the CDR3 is TGTGCCTTGTGGGAGGTTATTTGGCAAGAGTTGGGCAAAAAAATCAAGGTATTT. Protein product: CALWEVIWQELGKKIKVF.

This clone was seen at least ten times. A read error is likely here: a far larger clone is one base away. CDR3 DNA sequence: TGTGCCTTGTGGGAGGTGCCCCGGCGCCAAGAGTTGGGCAACAAAATCAAGGTATTT. This gives the protein CALWEVPRRQELGNKIKVF. This sequence joins TRGV9 and TRGJP. The CDR3 spans 19 residues. Germline V lookup: CDR1 GITISATS, CDR2 ISYDGTV (reference sequence).

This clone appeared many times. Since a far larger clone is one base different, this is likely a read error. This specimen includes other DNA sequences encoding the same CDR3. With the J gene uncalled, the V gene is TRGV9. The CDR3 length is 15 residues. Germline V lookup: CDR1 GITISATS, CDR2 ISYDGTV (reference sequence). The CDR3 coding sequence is TGTGCCTTGTGGACATTAGAGTTGGGCAAAAAAATCAAGGTGTTT. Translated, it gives CALWTLELGKKIKVF.

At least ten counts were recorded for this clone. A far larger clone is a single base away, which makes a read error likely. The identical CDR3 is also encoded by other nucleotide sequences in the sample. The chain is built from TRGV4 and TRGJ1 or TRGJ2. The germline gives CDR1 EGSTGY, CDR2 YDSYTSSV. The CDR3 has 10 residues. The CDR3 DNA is TGTGCCACCTGGGAGCATAAGAAGCTCTTT. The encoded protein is CATWEHKKLF.

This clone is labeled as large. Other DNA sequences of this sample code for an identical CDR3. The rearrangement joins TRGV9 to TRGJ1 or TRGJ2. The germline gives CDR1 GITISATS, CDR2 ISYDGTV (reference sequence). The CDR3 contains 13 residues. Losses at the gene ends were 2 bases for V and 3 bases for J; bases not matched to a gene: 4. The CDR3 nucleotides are TGTGCCTTGTGGGAGGACAGTTATTATAAGAAACTCTTT. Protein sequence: CALWEDSYYKKLF.

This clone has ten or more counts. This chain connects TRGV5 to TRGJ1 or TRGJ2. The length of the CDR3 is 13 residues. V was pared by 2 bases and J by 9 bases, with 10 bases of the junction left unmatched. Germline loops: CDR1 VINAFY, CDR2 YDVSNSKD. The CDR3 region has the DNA TGTGCCACCTGGGACACGTCTCCCTGTAAGAAACTCTTT. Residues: CATWDTSPCKKLF.

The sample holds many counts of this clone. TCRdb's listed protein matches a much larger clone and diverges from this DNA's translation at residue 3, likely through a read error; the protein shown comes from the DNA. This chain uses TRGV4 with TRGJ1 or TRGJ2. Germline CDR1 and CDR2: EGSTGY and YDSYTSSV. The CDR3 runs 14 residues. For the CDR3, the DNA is TGTGCCGCCTGGGATGGCCGTCGCGATTATAAGAAACTCTTT. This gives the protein CAAWDGRRDYKKLF.

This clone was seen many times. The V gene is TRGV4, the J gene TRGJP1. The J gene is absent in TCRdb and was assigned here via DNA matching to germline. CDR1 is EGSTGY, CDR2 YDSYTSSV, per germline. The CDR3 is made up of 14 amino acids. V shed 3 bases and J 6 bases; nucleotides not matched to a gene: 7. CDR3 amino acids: CATWDRRPGWFKIF. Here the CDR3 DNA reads TGTGCCACCTGGGATCGGCGGCCTGGTTGGTTCAAGATATTT.

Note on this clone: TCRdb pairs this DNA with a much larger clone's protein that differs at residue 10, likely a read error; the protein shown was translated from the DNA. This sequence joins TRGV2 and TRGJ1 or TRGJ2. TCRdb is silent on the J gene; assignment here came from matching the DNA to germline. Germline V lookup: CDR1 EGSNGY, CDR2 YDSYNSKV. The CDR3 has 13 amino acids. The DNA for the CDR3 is TGTGCCACCTGGGACGGGGGGGCTTATGAGAAACTCTTT. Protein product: CATWDGGAYEKLF.

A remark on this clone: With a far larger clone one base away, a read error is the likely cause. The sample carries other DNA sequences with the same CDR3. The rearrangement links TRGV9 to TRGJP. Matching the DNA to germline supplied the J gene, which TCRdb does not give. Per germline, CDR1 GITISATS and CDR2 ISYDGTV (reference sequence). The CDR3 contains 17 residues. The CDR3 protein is CALWEVHSELGKKIKVF. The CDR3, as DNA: TGCGCCTTGTGGGAGGTCCACTCGGAGTTGGGCAAAAAAATCAAGGTATTT.

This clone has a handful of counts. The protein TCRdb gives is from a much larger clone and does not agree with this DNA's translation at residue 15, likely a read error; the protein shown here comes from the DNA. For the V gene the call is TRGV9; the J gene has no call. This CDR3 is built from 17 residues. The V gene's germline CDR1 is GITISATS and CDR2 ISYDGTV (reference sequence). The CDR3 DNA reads TGTGCCTTGTGGGAGGCAGGTCTTGGGTTGGGCAAAAAAATCAGGGTATTT. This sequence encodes CALWEAGLGLGKKIRVF.

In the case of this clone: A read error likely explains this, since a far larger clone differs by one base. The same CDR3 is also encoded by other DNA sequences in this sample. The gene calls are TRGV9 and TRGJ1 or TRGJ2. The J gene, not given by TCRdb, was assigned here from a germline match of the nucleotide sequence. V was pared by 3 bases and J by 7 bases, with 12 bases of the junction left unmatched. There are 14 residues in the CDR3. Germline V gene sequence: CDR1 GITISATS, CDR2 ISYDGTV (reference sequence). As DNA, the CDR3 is TGTGCCTTGTGGGAGCCCCGGGGATACTATAAGAAACTCTTT. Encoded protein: CALWEPRGYYKKLF.

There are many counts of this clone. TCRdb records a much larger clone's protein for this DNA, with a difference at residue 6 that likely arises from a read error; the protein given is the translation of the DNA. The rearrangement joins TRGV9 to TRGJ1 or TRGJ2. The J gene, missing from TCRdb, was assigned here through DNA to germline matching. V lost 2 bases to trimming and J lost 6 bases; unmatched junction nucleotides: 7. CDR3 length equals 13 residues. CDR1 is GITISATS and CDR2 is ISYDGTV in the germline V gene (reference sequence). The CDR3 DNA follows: TGTGCCTTGTGGGAGGCGCACGCTTATAAGAAACTCTTT. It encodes CALWEAHAYKKLF.

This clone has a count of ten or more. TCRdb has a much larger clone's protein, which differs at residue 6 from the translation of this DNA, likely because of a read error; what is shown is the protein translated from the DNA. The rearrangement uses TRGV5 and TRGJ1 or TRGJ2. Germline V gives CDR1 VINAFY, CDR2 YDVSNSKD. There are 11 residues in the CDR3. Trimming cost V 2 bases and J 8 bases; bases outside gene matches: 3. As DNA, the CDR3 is TGTGCCACCTGGGACAAACATAAGAAACTCTTT. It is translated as CATWDKHKKLF.